This T cell receptor (beta chain) was observed in a study of shared clonotypes between healthy human individuals. Study-wide background: The cohort had two women and a few men, ages 18 to 49. Each donor's CD4 naive and CD4 memory cells filled three plates apiece, CD8 naive two, and CD8 memory one. Study results and caveats: Sequencing depth was expected to affect clonotype sharing among donors. Clonotypes not shared had lower generation probabilities than those common to all four donors.

The CDR3 covers 15 residues. The germline CDR1 and CDR2 sequences are SGHRS and YFSETQ. Trimming took 4 bases from V and 4 from J; bases not matched to a gene: 6. To note about this clone: The antigen remains unidentified.

Data came from immunoSEQ multiplex PCR; TCRdb stores just in-frame clones and leaves some out. The sample yields roughly 2.5 million clones, roughly 92% seen once. This sequence joins TRBV5-1 and TRBJ2-3; 10 nucleotides align to TRBD2. The sequenced material came from naive CD4+ T cells sorted from blood. Noted subset: CD45RA+ positively selected. The TCR was taken from a man in his late teens or twenties in good health. CDR3 sequence (DNA): TGCGCCAGCAGCGGAGCGGGGGGGGCGGCAGATACGCAGTATTTT. Translation: CASSGAGGAADTQYF.